Described below is a single TCR beta chain sequence and its context. V shed 6 bases and J shed 2 bases, with 24 bases lying between them. The CDR3 length is 18 residues. CDR1 and CDR2 (germline): MNHEY, SVGEGT. The sample originates from a study of blood T cell repertoires in COVID-19. Assay used: immunoSEQ multiplex PCR; TCRdb lists only in-frame clones, some missing. Here the sample spans around 100,000 clones, approximately 80% being singletons. The chain uses TRBV6-2 or TRBV6-3 and TRBJ2-3; TRBD1 might be the D (5 bases). Sequencing was performed on peripheral blood. The source of this sequence is a man between 65 and 80 years old with active or convalescent COVID-19. The CDR3 protein is CASSLTLTVGILTDTQYF. Written as DNA, the CDR3 is TGTGCCAGCAGCCTTACTCTGACAGTTGGAATCCTCACAGATACGCAGTATTTT.